One sample yielded the 21 T cell receptor beta chains listed below, sequenced in a study of T cell changes during pregnancy in multiple sclerosis. Sequenced by immunoSEQ multiplex PCR; TCRdb stores in-frame clones only, minus some. The sample records about 28,000 clones, roughly nine tenths being singletons. Sequences were derived from peripheral blood, sampled in the first trimester of pregnancy. All receptors derive from a female donor in good health, enrolled as a control in a pregnancy study.

The chain joins TRBV25-1 to TRBJ1-2; 7 bases agree with TRBD1. The CDR3 sequence is 15 residues long. Germline V lookup: CDR1 MGHDK, CDR2 SYGVNS. The ends lost 2 bases at V and 6 bases at J; junction bases unmatched: 9. CDR3 sequence: CASSEPGTAYDGYTF. CDR3 nucleotide sequence: TGTGCCAGCAGTGAACCCGGGACAGCCTACGATGGCTACACCTTC.

The V and J genes are TRBV5-4 and TRBJ1-2; 7 bases fit TRBD1. The CDR3 consists of 15 residues. Germline V gene data show CDR1 as SGHNT and CDR2 as YYREEE (reference sequence). V lost 3 bases and J lost 4; bases outside the gene matches: 9. CDR3 bases: TGTGCCAGCAGCTCCCCCGAGGGGGCAAGCTATGGCTACACCTTC. Amino acids: CASSSPEGASYGYTF.

The table lists this clone with a count of one. This chain joins TRBV6-1 and TRBJ2-3, with D possibly matching TRBD2 (6 bases). CDR1 and CDR2 (germline): MNHNS, SASEGT. This CDR3 region has 19 residues. Trimming removed 3 bases at V and 1 base at J, with 23 bases between. The CDR3 region is CASSDPDSLVAVRTDTQYF. For the CDR3, the DNA is TGTGCCAGCAGTGATCCTGACAGTCTTGTAGCGGTACGCACAGATACGCAGTATTTT.

The chain carries TRBV18 and TRBJ2-7; 8 positions agree with TRBD1. Germline V gene data show CDR1 as KGHSH and CDR2 as LQKENI. V shed 3 bases and J 6 bases; nucleotides not matched to a gene: 16. There are 17 residues in the CDR3. The CDR3: CASSPGGQAFRTGEQYF. The CDR3 nucleotides are TGTGCCAGCTCACCTGGGGGACAGGCGTTCCGGACGGGCGAGCAGTACTTC.

The J gene is TRBJ1-5, the V gene TRBV15; 7 bases match TRBD1. V lost 4 bases, J lost 3 bases, and 6 bases stayed unmatched. This CDR3 is built from 15 residues. The germline CDR1 and CDR2 sequences are LNHNV and YYDKDF (reference sequence). The CDR3 sequence: CATSTRGKVNQPQHF. The CDR3 DNA is TGTGCCACCAGCACCAGGGGGAAGGTCAATCAGCCCCAGCATTTT.

The rearrangement joins TRBV6-1 to TRBJ2-6, with 7 bases matching TRBD2. The CDR3 loop spans 14 amino acids. Unmatched junction bases numbered 3, after V lost 6 bases and J lost 4 bases. The germline V gene has CDR1 MNHNS and CDR2 SASEGT. CDR3 sequence (DNA): TGTGCCAGCAGGGGGGGGAACGGGGCCAACGTCCTGACTTTC. This encodes CASRGGNGANVLTF.

The chain couples TRBV7-6 to TRBJ1-2; maybe TRBD1 (6 bases). From germline, CDR1 is SGHVS and CDR2 FNYEAQ. The ends were cut back, 4 bases at V and 4 bases at J, with 16 bases in the middle. The CDR3 sequence is 15 residues long. CDR3 sequence (DNA): TGTGCCAGCAGCTCAGAGGGGAGGGGGACCTATGGCTACACCTTC. Amino acid sequence: CASSSEGRGTYGYTF.

The CDR3 DNA reads as TGCAGCGTAAAAAAGGGAACAGGTACCTACGAGCAGTACTTC. Amino acids: CSVKKGTGTYEQYF. The chain employs TRBV29-1 and TRBJ2-7; tentatively, D is TRBD1 (5 bases). The CDR3 has 14 amino acids. Germline loops: CDR1 SQVTM, CDR2 ANQGSEA. The ends were cut back, 6 bases at V and 2 bases at J, with 17 bases in the middle.

This clone was seen a single time. V is TRBV5-8 and J is TRBJ2-1; 10 bases line up with TRBD2. This CDR3 spans 14 amino acids. Germline loops: CDR1 SGHTS, CDR2 YDEGEE. Trimming removed 4 bases from V and 5 bases from J; junction bases left unmatched: 3. The CDR3 sequence is CASSRLAGHNEQFF. For the CDR3, the DNA is TGTGCCAGCAGCAGACTAGCGGGCCACAATGAGCAGTTCTTC.

The CDR3 is CASSLPTSANTGELFF. The DNA for the CDR3 is TGTGCCAGCAGCTTACCAACAAGCGCGAACACCGGGGAGCTGTTTTTT. The chain couples TRBV5-6 to TRBJ2-2, with D unresolved. This CDR3 contains 16 residues. V was pared by 2 bases and J by 0 bases, with 11 bases between. CDR1 is SGHDT and CDR2 is YYEEEE in the germline V gene.

J is TRBJ1-6 and V is TRBV19; D gene unclear. This CDR3 spans 15 amino acids. V dropped 6 bases and J dropped 8 bases, with 17 bases sitting between them. The germline V gene encodes CDR1 LNHDA and CDR2 SQIVND (reference sequence). This CDR3 is CASSPPYARDSPLHF. The CDR3 DNA sequence: TGTGCCAGTAGCCCCCCGTACGCGAGGGATTCACCCCTCCACTTT.

This chain uses TRBV6-6 with TRBJ2-3, with 7 positions matching TRBD1. Germline V lookup: CDR1 MNHNY, CDR2 SVGAGI (reference sequence). The CDR3 sequence is 13 residues long. Trimming took 6 bases from V and 3 from J; bases not matched to a gene: 3. The CDR3 region is CASSPRGTDTQYF. Written as DNA, the CDR3 is TGTGCCAGCAGCCCCAGGGGGACAGATACGCAGTATTTT.

V gene TRBV4-3 combines with J gene TRBJ2-2; D not certain. The ends were cut back, 8 bases at V and 6 bases at J, with 10 bases in the middle. The CDR3 is 12 residues long. CDR1 and CDR2 from the germline V gene are LGHNA and YSLEER. The DNA of the CDR3 is TGCGCCAGCGCCGGTAGCTCCGGGGAGCTGTTTTTT. It translates to CASAGSSGELFF.

This clone showed up just a few times. This chain links TRBV6-7 with TRBJ1-2; possible D gene TRBD1, 5 bases. TRBV6-7 is filed as an ORF, its function uncertain. The V gene lost 4 bases and the J gene lost 9 bases, with 15 bases spanning the gap. The CDR3 has 13 residues. The CDR3 loop reads CASSSAGRARYTF. Here the CDR3 DNA reads TGTGCCAGCAGTTCGGCCGGCAGGGCTCGCTACACCTTC.

The chain couples TRBV29-1 to TRBJ2-2; 10 bases are shared with TRBD2. The CDR3 extends over 19 amino acids. CDR1 is SQVTM and CDR2 is ANQGSEA in the germline V gene. The V gene end was trimmed by 3 bases and the J gene end by 3 bases; junction bases not matched to a gene: 16. CDR3 loop: CSVDLLGGSGRKDTGELFF. The CDR3 DNA sequence: TGCAGCGTTGACCTACTTGGAGGTAGCGGGAGGAAAGACACCGGGGAGCTGTTTTTT.

V gene TRBV30 combines with J gene TRBJ1-5; 7 bases match TRBD1. This CDR3 contains 13 residues. Trimming at V came to 4 bases and at J to 4 bases, leaving 4 bases not matched to a gene. Germline lookup yields CDR1 GTSNPN and CDR2 SVGIG (reference sequence). For the CDR3, the DNA is TGTGCCTGGAACAGGGGAGAGAATCAGCCCCAGCATTTT. Its protein is CAWNRGENQPQHF.

This sequence joins TRBV5-1 and TRBJ1-2; 7 nucleotides agree with TRBD1. CDR3 length: 12 amino acids. From germline, CDR1 is SGHRS and CDR2 YFSETQ. J gave up 6 bases and V 4 bases, and 3 bases lay outside the gene matches. CDR3 residues: CASSPDRDGYTF. In DNA form, the CDR3 reads TGCGCCAGCAGCCCAGACAGGGATGGCTACACCTTC.

The chain uses TRBV18 and TRBJ1-2; D gene unclear. V was cut by 0 bases and J by 2 bases, with 13 bases left in between. The CDR3 has 16 residues. Germline values: CDR1 KGHSH, CDR2 LQKENI. CDR3 DNA: TGTGCCAGCTCACCACCCATGCAGGCGAGCAACTATGGCTACACCTTC. Residues: CASSPPMQASNYGYTF.

This chain uses TRBV27 with TRBJ2-1; TRBD2 agrees at 11 bases. The germline CDR1 and CDR2 sequences are MNHEY and SMNVEV (reference sequence). CDR3 length: 15 amino acids. The junction had 7 bases not matched to a gene; V was cut back by 3 bases and J by 9 bases. This chain's CDR3 is CASSFTSGRATEQFF. The DNA for the CDR3 is TGTGCCAGCAGTTTCACTAGCGGGAGAGCCACTGAGCAGTTCTTC.

This clone was found a few times. The rearrangement joins TRBV5-1 to TRBJ2-7; tentatively, D is TRBD1 (5 bases). The CDR3 contains 15 residues. V lost 4 bases and J 0 bases, leaving 14 bases between the germline ends. Germline V gene sequence: CDR1 SGHRS, CDR2 YFSETQ. CDR3 region: CASSPRAASSYEQYF. CDR3 in DNA: TGCGCCAGCAGCCCCAGGGCGGCAAGCTCCTACGAGCAGTACTTC.

The chain links TRBV11-3 to TRBJ1-1; tentative D call: TRBD1 (5 bases). This CDR3 is 13 amino acids long. Germline CDR1 is SGHNT and CDR2 is YENEEA. V was cut by 4 bases and J by 5 bases, with 11 bases left in between. CDR3 in amino acids: CASSSLGGTEAFF. The CDR3 DNA reads as TGTGCCAGCAGCTCCCTCGGGGGGACTGAAGCTTTCTTT.